This section outlines one T cell receptor beta chain sequence together with its context. Its antigen is not identified. The sample comes from a study of radiotherapy plus CTLA-4 blockade in lung cancer. For the study at large: Objective responses occurred in around 18% of patients; about 34% had disease control. Broader study findings: The study found tumor-derived TCR clones expanded in blood after radiotherapy plus ipilimumab.

This CDR3 region has 14 residues. CDR1 and CDR2 (germline): SGHRS, YFSETQ. The ends were cut back, 0 bases at V and 1 base at J, with 8 bases in the middle. The study treated chemo-refractory metastatic non-small-cell lung cancer patients with focal radiation plus ipilimumab CTLA-4 blockade. Method: immunoSEQ multiplex PCR; TCRdb's copy keeps in-frame clones and lacks some. This table has some 49,000 clones, approximately 81% appearing once. The clonotype originates from a human donor with non-small cell lung cancer whose response to radiotherapy plus ipilimumab could not be evaluated. The sequenced sample was peripheral blood, obtained from a patient treated with radiotherapy plus ipilimumab. The rearrangement joins TRBV5-1 to TRBJ2-7; D gene ambiguous. CDR3 in amino acids: CASSLGSESYEQYF. The CDR3 nucleotides are TGCGCCAGCAGCTTGGGGAGCGAATCCTACGAGCAGTACTTC.